A selection of T cell receptor beta chains follows, all from one sample in a study of blood T cell repertoires in COVID-19. TCRdb's copy holds only in-frame clones and misses some; the assay was immunoSEQ multiplex PCR. Found here are about 60,000 clones, about three quarters of them singletons; the top ten hold approximately 24%. The specimen sequenced was peripheral blood. The receptors derive from a man aged 50 or older with active or convalescent COVID-19. The CDR3 runs from the conserved cysteine through the conserved F or W. Each record gives: V gene, clone size, D gene, J gene, CDR3 DNA, CDR3 protein. A D gene is named only where the DNA matches it firmly. Some rows have no size entry. The others give once, few or many, or a class for an expanded clone.

TRBV5-4,.,.,TRBJ2-5,TGTGCCAGCAGCTGGGGCAGGGGAGGGCAAGAGACCCAGTACTTC,CASSWGRGGQETQYF
TRBV5-1,.,TRBD2,TRBJ2-7,TGCGCCAGCAGCTTGGGATTTAGCGGGAGGGCCACATACGAGCAGTACTTC,CASSLGFSGRATYEQYF
TRBV2,.,TRBD2,TRBJ2-1,TGTGCCAGCAGTCTAAGCGGGGGGGAGGGTAATGAGCAGTTCTTC,CASSLSGGEGNEQFF
TRBV5-1,.,TRBD2,TRBJ2-2,TGCGCCAGCAGCTCTTCGGCTAGCGGGATAGGGACCGGGGAGCTGTTTTTT,CASSSSASGIGTGELFF
TRBV5-1,.,TRBD2,TRBJ2-1,TGCGCCAGCAGCTTGATAGCCGGCCGGGGGGAAGAGCAGTTCTTC,CASSLIAGRGEEQFF
TRBV4-2,.,.,TRBJ2-7,TGTGCCAGCTGCTTTTCCGCGGTAAAACCCCACGAGCAGTACTTC,CASCFSAVKPHEQYF
TRBV7-9,few,TRBD2,TRBJ2-3,TGTGCGCTCGAGGGCGGGAGACCAGATACGCAGTATTTT,CALEGGRPDTQYF
TRBV30,few,.,TRBJ2-1,TGTGCCTGGAGTCAATCACAGCTGGTGTCCTACAATGAGCAGTTCTTC,CAWSQSQLVSYNEQFF
TRBV7-3,.,.,TRBJ2-1,TGTGCCAGCAGCTTACTTCCACAGGGTGAGGCGAATGAGCAGTTCTTC,CASSLLPQGEANEQFF
TRBV11-3,once,.,TRBJ2-1,TGTGCCAGCAGCTTAGCTAGAAATCACAATGAGCAGTTCTTC,CASSLARNHNEQFF
TRBV6-5,.,.,TRBJ1-2,TGTGCCAGCAGTTACTCTTGGGAGACCGGCTATGGCTACACCTTC,CASSYSWETGYGYTF
TRBV7-2,.,TRBD1,TRBJ1-5,TGTGCCAGCAGCCCCCGGACAGGGGAAGGGCAGCCCCAGCATTTT,CASSPRTGEGQPQHF
TRBV19,.,.,TRBJ1-1,TGTGCCAGTAGTATAACCCCCCTTGAGAGTGGCACTGAAGCTTTCTTT,CASSITPLESGTEAFF
TRBV7-9,few,.,TRBJ1-4,TGTGCCAGCAGCCCAGGACAGCCTGGTGAAAAACTGTTTTTT,CASSPGQPGEKLFF
TRBV2,.,.,TRBJ2-7,TGTGCCAGCAGTGTGGACTCGAGCTCCTACGAGCAGTACTTC,CASSVDSSSYEQYF
TRBV10-1,few,.,TRBJ2-3,TGCGCCAGCAGTGATGCCGGGGTTACAGATACGCAGTATTTT,CASSDAGVTDTQYF
TRBV7-2,.,.,TRBJ2-1,TGTGCCAGCAGCTTATCAGCGGGTACGTACAATGAGCAGTTCTTC,CASSLSAGTYNEQFF
TRBV5-1,few,TRBD1,TRBJ1-5,TGCGCCAGCAAAGGGGACAGGGGGCGTTCGGAGCCCCAGCATTTT,CASKGDRGRSEPQHF
TRBV15,.,TRBD2,TRBJ2-5,TGTGCCACCAGCAGCCCAGCGGGAGGGCCGGGGAAGACCCAGTACTTC,CATSSPAGGPGKTQYF
TRBV20-1,.,TRBD2,TRBJ2-1,TGCAGTGCTAGTCCCGGGGGGGGCGTGTGGTCGTACAATGAGCAGTTCTTC,CSASPGGGVWSYNEQFF
TRBV19,.,.,TRBJ1-1,TGTGCCAGTAGTATTGGACCCGGGGGGCAAATGAACACTGAAGCTTTCTTT,CASSIGPGGQMNTEAFF
TRBV18,.,TRBD1,TRBJ1-3,TGTGCCAGCTCACAAACGGGACAGGGCCCCTCTCGATCTGGAAACACCATATATTTT,CASSQTGQGPSRSGNTIYF
TRBV3-1/TRBV3-2,.,.,TRBJ2-1,TGTGCCAGCAGCCAAGTTCGGGGGGCTCTTAGGAATGAGCAGTTCTTC,CASSQVRGALRNEQFF
TRBV15,.,TRBD1,TRBJ2-7,TGTGCCACCAGCAGAGCCGGGACAGGGCCCTACGAGCAGTACTTC,CATSRAGTGPYEQYF
TRBV19,.,.,TRBJ2-7,TGTGCCAGTAGCCTCCCCACGGCAGGCTCCTACGAGCAGTACTTC,CASSLPTAGSYEQYF
TRBV9,.,TRBD2,TRBJ2-5,TGTGCCAGCAGTAGCGGGGGGCTGGGGGAGACCCAGTACTTC,CASSSGGLGETQYF
TRBV27,.,TRBD2,TRBJ2-1,TGTGCCAGCAGTAACCTAGCGGGGGGTCTTAGGAATGAGCAGTTCTTC,CASSNLAGGLRNEQFF
TRBV27,.,TRBD1,TRBJ2-1,TGTGCCAGCAGCGGGACAGGGGGAATCAATGAGCAGTTCTTC,CASSGTGGINEQFF
TRBV11-2,few,TRBD1,TRBJ2-4,TGTGCCAGCAGCTTGGACAGGGGCATTCAGTACTTC,CASSLDRGIQYF
TRBV6-5,.,TRBD1,TRBJ1-5,TGTGCCAGCAGCATCGGGACAGGGGTCAATCAGCCCCAGCATTTT,CASSIGTGVNQPQHF
TRBV10-3,.,.,TRBJ1-1,TGTGCCATCGGCGGGGGGAACACTGAAGCTTTCTTT,CAIGGGNTEAFF
TRBV7-2,.,.,TRBJ1-3,TGTGCCAGCAGCTCGAGTAACTCTGGAAACACCATATATTTT,CASSSSNSGNTIYF
TRBV2,.,.,TRBJ2-2,TGTGCCACCACAAGTGGAGGGCGGGACACCGGGGAGCTGTTTTTT,CATTSGGRDTGELFF
TRBV6-4,.,.,TRBJ1-1,TGTGCCAGCAGTGAAGGTAGGAGAACTGAAGCTTTCTTT,CASSEGRRTEAFF
TRBV6-2/TRBV6-3,.,TRBD2,TRBJ2-5,TGTGCCAGCAGTTCGGGACTAGGATTGGAGACCCAGTACTTC,CASSSGLGLETQYF
TRBV7-3,.,.,TRBJ2-3,TGTGCCAGCAGCCTTAACGGGGCAGGGGCATTCACAGATACGCAGTATTTT,CASSLNGAGAFTDTQYF
TRBV5-1,few,TRBD1,TRBJ2-3,TGCGCCAGCAGGCCAACACCGGGACAGGGACCAGATACGCAGTATTTT,CASRPTPGQGPDTQYF
TRBV5-4,.,TRBD1,TRBJ2-1,TGTGCCAGCAGCCAGCCCGGGACAGGCATGGACAATGAGCAGTTCTTC,CASSQPGTGMDNEQFF
TRBV7-9,once,TRBD2,TRBJ2-5,TGTGCCAGCACCCCCGGGAGGGGTGTCCAAGAGACCCAGTACTTC,CASTPGRGVQETQYF
TRBV6-6,once,TRBD2,TRBJ2-4,TGTGCCAGCAGTCCCTCTAGCGGGGCGTTTGGAGCCAAAAACATTCAGTACTTC,CASSPSSGAFGAKNIQYF
TRBV11-2,.,.,TRBJ2-3,TGTGCCAGCAGCGAACAACCCGTCGACGGGTATACGCAGTATTTT,CASSEQPVDGYTQYF
TRBV2,few,.,TRBJ2-3,TGTGCCAGCAGAAGACTATCCACAGATACGCAGTATTTT,CASRRLSTDTQYF
TRBV19,.,.,TRBJ1-5,TGTGCCAGTAGTAATGCCGGGACACGTGGCAATCAGCCCCAGCATTTT,CASSNAGTRGNQPQHF
TRBV7-8,once,.,TRBJ1-2,TGTGCCAGCAGCGCGGGATTCAACTATGGCTACACCTTC,CASSAGFNYGYTF
TRBV2,.,.,TRBJ2-3,TGTGCCAGCAGTTTCGGGTACGGCACAGATACGCAGTATTTT,CASSFGYGTDTQYF
TRBV10-3,.,TRBD2,TRBJ2-5,TGTGCCACCGGGACTATCTGGGAGACCCAGTACTTC,CATGTIWETQYF
TRBV3-1/TRBV3-2,.,TRBD2,TRBJ2-1,TGTGCCAGCAGCCTCAGGACTAGCGGGGGATATGAGCAGTTCTTC,CASSLRTSGGYEQFF
TRBV10-2,.,.,TRBJ2-1,TGCGCCAGCAGTGACTTGAGGAATGAGCAGTTCTTC,CASSDLRNEQFF
TRBV10-3,.,.,TRBJ2-6,TGTGCCATCAGTGACAACTCTGGGGCCAACGTCCTGACTTTC,CAISDNSGANVLTF
TRBV12-3/TRBV12-4,.,.,TRBJ1-5,TGTGCCAGCACCCGTCAAGCTCAGCCCCAGCATTTT,CASTRQAQPQHF
TRBV23-1,.,.,TRBJ1-4,TGCGCCGGTGCAGGGAGGACCGAAAAACTGTTTTTT,CAGAGRTEKLFF
TRBV5-5,.,.,TRBJ2-1,TGTGCCAGCAGCTCCCCTATATCCAATGAGCAGTTCTTC,CASSSPISNEQFF
TRBV7-3,once,TRBD1,TRBJ2-3,TGTGCCAGCAGCTTAAACCCCGGGACAGGGTTAACAGATACGCAGTATTTT,CASSLNPGTGLTDTQYF
TRBV13,few,.,TRBJ2-5,TGTGCCAGCAGCTCGTCCCGGGACTCCGCCGGAGGGACCCAGTACTTC,CASSSSRDSAGGTQYF
TRBV9,.,.,TRBJ2-1,TGTGCCAGCAGCGATTTCGGGGGAGGCTTAAATGAGCAGTTCTTC,CASSDFGGGLNEQFF
TRBV6-1,.,.,TRBJ1-2,TGTGCCAGCACTCCCGAAAGGACTATGAGCTACACCTTC,CASTPERTMSYTF
TRBV7-2,.,TRBD2,TRBJ2-7,TGTGCCAGCAATCATCGGATAGCGGGCTCCTACGAGCAGTACTTC,CASNHRIAGSYEQYF
TRBV9,.,.,TRBJ2-3,TGTGCCAGCAGCCCAGGGGGGCGGAGCACAGATACGCAGTATTTT,CASSPGGRSTDTQYF
TRBV27,.,TRBD2,TRBJ2-7,TGTGCCAGCAGTGGAAGTATAGCGGGGGCAGGAAGGTACGAGCAGTACTTC,CASSGSIAGAGRYEQYF